This entry lists 7 T cell receptor beta chains sequenced from one sample in a study of regulatory T cells in long-lasting Graves disease (dated by TCRdb to the early 2020s). The sample's time point label, decoded: newly diagnosed GD, antithyroid drugs for less than 3 months. RNA was extracted from PBMCs in TRIzol for both TCR sequencing and RNA sequencing. Receptor amplification or capture employed multiplex PCR. The sequencer listed for this sample is Illumina HiSeq 4000. iRepertoire HTBI primers and Arm-PCR amplification of CDR3 regions were used to construct TCR beta libraries. TCRdb trimmed public reads at Q25 via fastp, called clones via MiXCR and kept in-frame beta chains. Each CDR3 protein appears once, grouped with its most common genes and DNA. In this sample the table shows about 420,000 distinct CDR3 sequences, roughly 17% of which occur a single time. The ten largest clonotypes hold about 25% of the sample.

Another study also made use of these data, one on T cells in Graves' hyperthyroidism and ophthalmopathy.

The specimen was peripheral blood mononuclear cells (PBMCs), collected at new diagnosis, from a patient treated with antithyroid drugs. The receptor source for this set is a woman under 30 with Graves disease. Donor details come from another sample of the same person, matched by shared clones.

This rearrangement joins TRBV12-3 or TRBV12-4 to TRBJ1-6, with 8 nucleotides matching TRBD1. The CDR3 is made up of 17 amino acids. V was clipped by 5 bases and J by 8 bases; unmatched bases: 14. The CDR3 nucleotides read TGTGCCAGCAGTCCCCCGGGACAGGAGATTCGGGATTCACCCCTCCACTTT. Translated, it gives CASSPPGQEIRDSPLHF.

This clonotype was recorded many times. V usage is TRBV10-3 and J usage is TRBJ2-1; 10 positions match TRBD2. This CDR3 contains 13 residues. Trimming cost V 6 bases and J 6 bases; bases outside gene matches: 2. CDR1 is ENHRY, CDR2 SYGVKD, per germline. The CDR3 region is CAIRPSGSNEQFF. CDR3 coding DNA: TGTGCCATCAGACCTAGCGGGAGCAATGAGCAGTTCTTC.

This clonotype was recorded at least ten times. CDR3 sequence: CASSPLDSGSYGYTF. The CDR3 DNA sequence: TGTGCCAGCAGCCCATTGGACAGTGGGTCCTATGGCTACACCTTC. The chain recombines TRBV6-1 with TRBJ1-2; perhaps TRBD1 as D (6 bases). The V end lost 6 bases, the J end lost 4 bases, and 18 bases lay between the germline ends. The CDR3 runs 15 residues. The germline gives CDR1 MNHNS, CDR2 SASEGT.

In its sample, this clonotype was seen many times. The gene calls are TRBV20-1 and TRBJ2-1; TRBD2 aligns across 10 bases. CDR3 length: 15 amino acids. Trimming cost V 0 bases and J 5 bases; bases outside gene matches: 4. From germline, CDR1 is DFQATT and CDR2 SNEGSKA (reference sequence). This CDR3 is CSARDSGRVHNEQFF. The CDR3 region has the DNA TGCAGTGCTAGAGACAGCGGGAGGGTGCACAATGAGCAGTTCTTC.

This clonotype was counted at least ten times. The rearrangement uses TRBV28 and TRBJ2-7; the match to TRBD1 covers 7 bases. CDR3 length: 17 residues. From germline, CDR1 is MDHEN and CDR2 SYDVKM. V gave up 4 bases and J gave up 1 base; unmatched junction bases: 13. In nucleotides, the CDR3 is TGTGCCAGCAGTTCTCAAGACAGGGTTAGAGGGTCCTACGAGCAGTACTTC. Protein: CASSSQDRVRGSYEQYF.

The table lists this clonotype with a few counts. The rearrangement uses TRBV19 and TRBJ1-4, with 9 bases fitting TRBD1. CDR1 LNHDA and CDR2 SQIVND come from the germline V gene (reference sequence). This CDR3 comprises 14 residues. With 10 bases clipped from V and 5 bases from J, the junction kept 8 bases outside the gene matches. The CDR3, as DNA: TGTGCCACCAAGAGGACAGGGGCAAATGAAAAACTGTTTTTT. Its protein product is CATKRTGANEKLFF.

This clonotype was counted at least ten times. V usage is TRBV28 and J usage is TRBJ1-2, with no clear D. There are 13 residues in the CDR3. The ends were cut back, 3 bases at V and 2 bases at J, with 7 bases in the middle. In germline, CDR1 is MDHEN, CDR2 SYDVKM. The chain's CDR3 is CASSLSANYGYTF. For the CDR3, the DNA is TGTGCCAGCAGTTTGTCAGCCAACTATGGCTACACCTTC.